The 24 T cell receptor beta chains reported below all come from one sample, sequenced in a study of response to subunit inactivated influenza vaccine. MiXCR was run by TCRdb on the RT-PCR reads, yielding one entry per CDR3 protein. The table shows 600,000 to 850,000 distinct CDR3 sequences, with around 15% occurring only once. This specimen was PBMCs from blood, taken less than 15 days before vaccination. The receptors stem from a middle-aged man who received an inactivated influenza vaccine.

This clonotype appeared a few times. The chain employs TRBV5-6 and TRBJ2-3; no firm D call. Trimming left V 2 bases short and J 6 bases short, with 7 bases between. The germline gives CDR1 SGHDT, CDR2 YYEEEE. This CDR3 region has 12 residues. CDR3 bases: TGTGCCAGCAGCTTTCTTAAGGATACGCAGTATTTT. Its translation is CASSFLKDTQYF.

The gene calls are TRBV6-2 or TRBV6-3 and TRBJ2-5; 8 bases agree with TRBD2. Germline trimming cut 5 bases from V and 2 bases from J; bases unmatched to any gene: 7. CDR1 is MNHEY, CDR2 SVGEGT, per germline. CDR3 length: 15 amino acids. The chain's CDR3 is CASSRRAGGQETQYF. CDR3 nucleotide sequence: TGTGCCAGCAGTCGCCGGGCGGGAGGACAAGAGACCCAGTACTTC.

This chain connects TRBV9 to TRBJ2-1; 7 nucleotides align to TRBD2. V was pared by 0 bases and J by 4 bases, with 16 bases of the junction left unmatched. The CDR3 spans 19 residues. Germline CDR1 and CDR2: SGDLS and YYNGEE. Written as DNA, the CDR3 is TGTGCCAGCAGCGTAGCGGGCCGCGCTGCGGGAGTAAGTTACAATGAGCAGTTCTTC. It encodes CASSVAGRAAGVSYNEQFF. Looking up the rest from reference TRBV9 and TRBJ2-1 gives the full variable domain: DSGVTQTPKHLITATGQRVTLRCSPRSGDLSVYWYQQSLDQGLQFLIQYYNGEERAKGNILERFSAQQFPDLHSELNLSSLELGDSALYFCASSVAGRAAGVSYNEQFFGPGTRLTVL.

This clonotype was found many times. The chain has TRBV7-2 and TRBJ2-2, with D unclear. This CDR3 spans 15 amino acids. Trimming removed 0 bases from V and 7 bases from J, with 12 bases in between. Germline V gives CDR1 SGHTA, CDR2 FQGNSA. The CDR3 DNA reads TGTGCCAGCAGCTTAGCGGCAGTGGTCGGCGGGGAGCTGTTTTTT. This encodes CASSLAAVVGGELFF.

This clonotype was detected only a few times. The chain joins TRBV7-9 to TRBJ1-4; D unresolved. The CDR3 totals 14 residues. Trimming pared 3 bases from V and 5 bases from J, leaving 10 bases between. CDR1 and CDR2 (germline): SEHNR, FQNEAQ (reference sequence). The CDR3 loop is CASSFGNSNEKLFF. CDR3 in DNA: TGTGCCAGCAGCTTCGGCAATTCGAATGAAAAACTGTTTTTT.

This chain joins TRBV21-1 and TRBJ2-7. TRBV21-1 is marked as a pseudogene. CDR3 size: 14 residues. In DNA, the CDR3 is TGTGCCAGCAGCACTATACAGGGCGCCTACGAGCAGTACTTC. Protein: CASSTIQGAYEQYF.

This clonotype came up a few times. This chain connects TRBV29-1 to TRBJ2-3, with TRBD1 matching 9 bases. The CDR3 spans 14 residues. The germline CDR1 and CDR2 sequences are SQVTM and ANQGSEA. Trimming at V came to 6 bases and at J to 5 bases, leaving 9 bases not matched to a gene. CDR3 DNA: TGCAGCGTCAAACAGGGGGCGTGGGTAGATACGCAGTATTTT. Protein product: CSVKQGAWVDTQYF.

Only a few counts were recorded for this clonotype. This rearrangement joins TRBV20-1 to TRBJ1-1; D perhaps matches TRBD1 (6 bases). This CDR3 has 14 amino acids. CDR1 DFQATT and CDR2 SNEGSKA come from the germline V gene (reference sequence). Trimming left V 1 base short and J 1 base short, with 10 bases between. In nucleotides, the CDR3 is TGCAGTGCTAGAGGGGGGGCTGGGAACACTGAAGCTTTCTTT. Its translation: CSARGGAGNTEAFF.

This clonotype has only a few counts. J is TRBJ2-7 and V is TRBV12-3 or TRBV12-4; TRBD1 agrees at 8 bases. The CDR3 contains 15 residues. With V trimmed by 3 bases and J by 4 bases, 8 bases remained unmatched. This CDR3 reads CASSLGRGLLYEQYF. For the CDR3, the DNA is TGTGCCAGCAGTTTGGGCAGGGGGCTATTGTACGAGCAGTACTTC.

This clonotype has only a few counts. The chain couples TRBV20-1 to TRBJ2-5, with 14 nucleotides matching TRBD2. Germline V lookup: CDR1 DFQATT, CDR2 SNEGSKA (reference sequence). CDR3 length: 16 residues. V dropped 6 bases and J dropped 7; count of bases not matched to a gene: 13. The chain's CDR3 is CSAPTGTSGSLGTQYF. CDR3 sequence (DNA): TGCAGTGCCCCGACCGGGACTAGCGGGAGTTTAGGGACCCAGTACTTC.

In this sample, this clonotype turned up a few times. The J gene is TRBJ2-3, the V gene TRBV6-5; no definite D call. The V and J ends lost 0 bases and 0 bases respectively, with 10 bases between them. From germline, CDR1 is MNHEY and CDR2 SVGAGI. CDR3 size: 16 residues. The CDR3 DNA sequence: TGTGCCAGCAGTTACTCCGAGAGATCTAGCACAGATACGCAGTATTTT. Protein sequence: CASSYSERSSTDTQYF.

The CDR3 bases are TGCAGCGTTGAGGCTGTTGCCGGCTATGGCTACACCTTC. It yields the protein CSVEAVAGYGYTF. The chain couples TRBV29-1 to TRBJ1-2; D uncertain. The CDR3 consists of 13 residues. Germline V gene sequence: CDR1 SQVTM, CDR2 ANQGSEA. V lost 3 bases and J 4 bases, leaving 12 bases between the germline ends. Full variable domain (rest looked up from reference TRBV29-1 and TRBJ1-2): SAVISQKPSRDICQRGTSLTIQCQVDSQVTMMFWYRQQPGQSLTLIATANQGSEATYESGFVIDKFPISRPNLTFSTLTVSNMSPEDSSIYLCSVEAVAGYGYTFGSGTRLTVV.

This clonotype has just a few counts. V and J are TRBV6-4 and TRBJ2-1, with a possible D match to TRBD1 (5 bases). Looked up from germline, CDR1 is MRHNA and CDR2 is SNTAGT. V was clipped by 0 bases and J by 9 bases, with 9 bases between them. CDR3 length: 13 residues. The CDR3 DNA reads TGTGCCAGCAGTGACTCTCCAGGGCTTGAGCAGTTCTTC. Amino acids: CASSDSPGLEQFF.

This clonotype was recorded many times. The V gene is TRBV6-5, the J gene TRBJ2-7, with D possibly matching TRBD2 (5 bases). The CDR3 sequence is 11 residues long. V lost 6 bases to trimming and J lost 7 bases, with 10 bases between them. Germline V gives CDR1 MNHEY, CDR2 SVGAGI. The CDR3 protein is CASSSPGEQYF. The CDR3 DNA follows: TGTGCCAGCAGCTCCCCGGGGGAGCAGTACTTC.

The chain joins TRBV7-8 to TRBJ2-3, with unresolved D. The V gene lost 4 bases and the J gene lost 2 bases, with 16 bases spanning the gap. This CDR3 is built from 16 residues. Germline V CDR1 and CDR2: SGHVS, FQNEAQ. CDR3 DNA sequence: TGTGCCAGCAGCTCCCAGAGGATACTCCCCACAGATACGCAGTATTTT. It codes for CASSSQRILPTDTQYF.

This clonotype came up many times. The chain uses TRBV29-1 and TRBJ2-1, with no clear D. CDR3 length: 13 residues. Looked up from germline, CDR1 is SQVTM and CDR2 is ANQGSEA. The ends were cut back, 0 bases at V and 8 bases at J, with 11 bases in the middle. CDR3 sequence (DNA): TGCAGCGTTGAAGATGAGTACGAAGATGAGCAGTTCTTC. It codes for CSVEDEYEDEQFF.

A few counts support this clonotype. This chain joins TRBV20-1 and TRBJ1-2; maybe TRBD1 (5 bases). Germline CDR1 reads DFQATT; CDR2 reads SNEGSKA (reference sequence). Trimming took 1 base from V and 4 from J, leaving 7 bases between them. There are 12 residues in the CDR3. The CDR3 spells CSARAGTYGYTF. As DNA, the CDR3 is TGCAGTGCTAGAGCCGGGACCTATGGCTACACCTTC.

This clonotype was seen at least ten times. This sequence joins TRBV12-3 or TRBV12-4 and TRBJ1-5; D uncertain. Trimming took 3 bases from V and 7 from J, leaving 10 bases between them. CDR3 length: 13 amino acids. The CDR3 here is CASSFSLIQPQHF. The CDR3 coding sequence is TGTGCCAGCAGTTTTTCACTGATCCAGCCCCAGCATTTT.

The V call is TRBV11-1, the J call TRBJ2-6; D is possibly TRBD1 (6 bases). V lost 1 base and J 10 bases, leaving 11 bases between the germline ends. The V gene's germline CDR1 is SGHAT and CDR2 FQDESV (reference sequence). This CDR3 has 14 residues. The CDR3 region has the DNA TGTGCCAGCAGCTTAGACTCAACAGGGAACGTCCTGACTTTC. Translating gives CASSLDSTGNVLTF.

This clonotype came up a few times. The chain is built from TRBV7-9 and TRBJ2-5; D not certain. Germline CDR1 reads SEHNR; CDR2 reads FQNEAQ (reference sequence). The V and J ends lost 5 bases and 6 bases respectively, with 10 bases between them. This CDR3 is 12 amino acids long. The CDR3 nucleotides read TGTGCCAGCAGCGTTGATGGCCAGACCCAGTACTTC. This encodes CASSVDGQTQYF.

CDR3 DNA: TGTGCCAGCAGTTTAACCAGGGAGGCGAGGTCCTACGAGCAGTACTTC. Translating gives CASSLTREARSYEQYF. The chain has TRBV27 and TRBJ2-7; D possibly corresponds to TRBD2 (6 bases). This CDR3 comprises 16 residues. Germline CDR1 MNHEY, CDR2 SMNVEV (reference sequence). The V and J ends lost 2 bases and 1 base respectively, with 15 bases between them.

This clonotype was counted a few times. The gene calls are TRBV20-1 and TRBJ1-5, with D possibly TRBD1 on 5 matching bases. The CDR3 length is 14 residues. With 5 bases removed from V and 0 bases from J, the gap between germline ends came to 11 bases. Germline loops: CDR1 DFQATT, CDR2 SNEGSKA (reference sequence). CDR3 bases: TGCAGTGCTGAGGGACCATATAGCAATCAGCCCCAGCATTTT. Translated, it gives CSAEGPYSNQPQHF.

V and J are TRBV10-3 and TRBJ2-7, with 8 bases matching TRBD1. Germline V lookup: CDR1 ENHRY, CDR2 SYGVKD. Germline trimming cut 7 bases from V and 4 bases from J; bases unmatched to any gene: 12. The CDR3 covers 15 residues. The CDR3 region has the DNA TGTGCCATCAATAACGCCGGACAGGGCGTTTACGAGCAGTACTTC. This encodes CAINNAGQGVYEQYF.

This clonotype came up a few times. The rearrangement joins TRBV6-5 to TRBJ2-1; TRBD1 might be the D (5 bases). Germline V gene lookup returns CDR1 MNHEY and CDR2 SVGAGI. The CDR3 is made up of 12 amino acids. V lost 6 bases, J lost 7 bases, and 10 bases lay in between. The CDR3 sequence is CASSHGQNEQFF. The CDR3, as DNA: TGTGCCAGCAGCCACGGACAAAATGAGCAGTTCTTC.